These 18 T cell receptor beta chains were sequenced from one sample in a study of blood T cell repertoires in COVID-19. Libraries were prepared by immunoSEQ multiplex PCR; TCRdb keeps only in-frame clonotypes and omits some of them. Seen here are about 54,000 clones, about 82% observed once, and the top ten hold roughly 13%. Sequences were obtained from peripheral blood. Every receptor here comes from a human donor in a cohort sampled during active COVID-19.

This clone has more than one count but fewer than ten. The rearrangement joins TRBV19 to TRBJ2-1; 11 bases fit TRBD2. The CDR3 covers 16 residues. The trim removed 5 bases at V and 8 bases at J, leaving 11 bases unmatched. Looked up from germline, CDR1 is LNHDA and CDR2 is SQIVND (reference sequence). DNA of the CDR3: TGTGCCAGTAGTGGCCGAACTAGCGGGAGTTGGGATGAGCAGTTCTTC. Protein sequence: CASSGRTSGSWDEQFF.

The chain couples TRBV4-3 to TRBJ2-5; possible D gene TRBD1, 6 bases. Germline V gene sequence: CDR1 LGHNA, CDR2 YSLEER. The CDR3 is 15 residues long. Trimming removed 1 base at V and 2 bases at J, with 11 bases between. The CDR3 spells CASSQGDIHQETQYF. The CDR3 nucleotides read TGCGCCAGCAGCCAAGGGGACATTCATCAAGAGACCCAGTACTTC.

The rearrangement uses TRBV27 and TRBJ2-5; D is unclear. The length of the CDR3 is 12 residues. V was clipped by 5 bases and J by 1 base, with 5 bases between them. Germline assignment: CDR1 MNHEY and CDR2 SMNVEV (reference sequence). The CDR3 nucleotides are TGTGCCAGCAGTCGCAGCCAAGAGACCCAGTACTTC. Protein: CASSRSQETQYF.

The chain recombines TRBV4-2 with TRBJ2-7; TRBD1 matches 7 bases. The CDR3 contains 15 residues. J gave up 10 bases and V 0 bases, and 12 bases lay outside the gene matches. The germline CDR1 and CDR2 sequences are LGHNA and YNFKEQ. This chain's CDR3 is CASSQEWQGDINQYF. The CDR3 DNA follows: TGTGCCAGCAGCCAAGAATGGCAGGGGGACATAAATCAGTACTTC.

The V call is TRBV7-2, the J call TRBJ2-5; 8 positions match TRBD2. In germline, CDR1 is SGHTA, CDR2 FQGNSA. The CDR3 covers 15 residues. With 2 bases clipped from V and 4 bases from J, the junction kept 6 bases outside the gene matches. The CDR3 spells CASSLRGGAGETQYF. The CDR3 DNA sequence: TGTGCCAGCAGCTTACGGGGGGGGGCCGGAGAGACCCAGTACTTC.

The chain employs TRBV6-5 and TRBJ2-2; 8 bases are a match to TRBD1. Trimming took 6 bases from V and 4 from J; bases not matched to a gene: 4. CDR1 and CDR2 from the germline V gene are MNHEY and SVGAGI. The CDR3 has 14 residues. CDR3 coding DNA: TGTGCCAGCAGACGCGACAGGGGCACCGGGGAGCTGTTTTTT. Amino acid sequence: CASRRDRGTGELFF.

V is TRBV6-5 and J is TRBJ2-2; no clear D gene. From germline, CDR1 is MNHEY and CDR2 SVGAGI. This CDR3 has 13 amino acids. V lost 7 bases and J lost 6, with 12 bases in between. The CDR3 reads CASKFTVAGELFF. In DNA, the CDR3 is TGTGCCAGCAAGTTTACGGTGGCCGGGGAGCTGTTTTTT.

This clone was counted a few times. For the CDR3, the DNA is TGTGCCAGCAGCAGGGGTCCGACAGGGGGCTCCTCTGGAAACACCATATATTTT. Protein product: CASSRGPTGGSSGNTIYF. The chain joins TRBV5-4 to TRBJ1-3, with 10 bases aligning to TRBD1. There are 18 residues in the CDR3. J was trimmed by 0 bases and V by 4 bases; bases with no gene match: 10. The germline V gene has CDR1 SGHNT and CDR2 YYREEE (reference sequence).

This chain uses TRBV9 with TRBJ1-2; the D gene is possibly TRBD1 (6 bases). Germline values: CDR1 SGDLS, CDR2 YYNGEE. The CDR3 consists of 14 residues. The V and J ends lost 3 bases and 3 bases respectively, with 12 bases between them. The CDR3 is CASSEGEMHYGYTF. In nucleotides, the CDR3 is TGTGCCAGCAGCGAGGGGGAGATGCACTATGGCTACACCTTC.

In this sample, this clone turned up once. V is TRBV10-3 and J is TRBJ2-7; possibly TRBD1 for D (6 bases). CDR3 length: 14 amino acids. Germline values: CDR1 ENHRY, CDR2 SYGVKD. The germline V and J ends were trimmed by 9 bases and 4 bases, with 19 bases remaining between them. The CDR3 loop is CAINPQGTFYEQYF. The CDR3 coding sequence is TGTGCCATAAACCCACAGGGAACATTTTACGAGCAGTACTTC.

This chain joins TRBV7-9 and TRBJ1-6; 7 bases map to TRBD1. Germline trimming cut 1 base from V and 0 bases from J; bases unmatched to any gene: 6. Looked up from germline, CDR1 is SEHNR and CDR2 is FQNEAQ (reference sequence). The CDR3 totals 18 residues. CDR3 sequence (DNA): TGTGCCAGCAGCTTAGAGTTCGACAGGGCCTCCTATAATTCACCCCTCCACTTT. This encodes CASSLEFDRASYNSPLHF.

This chain connects TRBV7-2 to TRBJ1-2, with TRBD1 identical over 7 bases. In germline, CDR1 is SGHTA, CDR2 FQGNSA. Trimming removed 2 bases from V and 7 bases from J; junction bases left unmatched: 16. The CDR3 has 17 amino acids. As DNA, the CDR3 is TGTGCCAGCAGCTTATGGCAAGGCGGATCGTCAGGGGGTGGCTACACCTTC. Translation: CASSLWQGGSSGGGYTF.

This CDR3 reads CASSPGTSGRLDTQYF. The CDR3 DNA reads as TGCGCCAGCAGCCCGGGGACTAGCGGTCGCCTGGATACGCAGTATTTT. The V call is TRBV5-1, the J call TRBJ2-3; 11 bases are shared with TRBD2. The ends lost 4 bases at V and 6 bases at J; junction bases unmatched: 10. Germline CDR1 is SGHRS and CDR2 is YFSETQ. The length of the CDR3 is 16 residues.

The chain carries TRBV5-4 and TRBJ2-7; 8 bases fit TRBD2. Looked up from germline, CDR1 is SGHNT and CDR2 is YYREEE (reference sequence). The length of the CDR3 is 16 residues. Unmatched junction bases numbered 13, after V lost 5 bases and J lost 3 bases. DNA for the CDR3: TGTGCCAGCAGAACGGGTGGGGCGGGAGGCCACTACGAGCAGTACTTC. Protein product: CASRTGGAGGHYEQYF.

The V and J genes are TRBV7-2 and TRBJ2-6; maybe TRBD2 (7 bases). Germline CDR1 is SGHTA and CDR2 is FQGNSA. Trimming took off 5 bases at V and 2 bases at J, with 16 bases between the two ends. The CDR3 is 17 amino acids. As DNA, the CDR3 is TGTGCCAGCAGCCCCCAGGGAGGGGGGGCTGGGGCCAACGTCCTGACTTTC. Protein sequence: CASSPQGGGAGANVLTF. Full variable domain (outside the CDR3, taken from reference TRBV7-2 and TRBJ2-6): GAGVSQSPSNKVTEKGKDVELRCDPISGHTALYWYRQSLGQGLEFLIYFQGNSAPDKSGLPSDRFSAERTGGSVSTLTIQRTQQEDSAVYLCASSPQGGGAGANVLTFGAGSRLTVL.

The V call is TRBV24-1, the J call TRBJ2-3; possibly TRBD1 for D (5 bases). CDR1 is KGHDR and CDR2 is SFDVKD in the germline V gene. Trimming removed 0 bases at V and 2 bases at J, with 11 bases between. CDR3 length: 16 residues. CDR3 in amino acids: CATSDLGAWNTDTQYF. In nucleotides, the CDR3 is TGTGCCACCAGTGATTTGGGGGCGTGGAACACAGATACGCAGTATTTT.

This clone was recorded only once. This chain connects TRBV18 to TRBJ2-7; TRBD1 is a possible D gene (5 bases). The V end was cut by 3 bases, the J end by 1 base, with 10 bases between. Germline lookup yields CDR1 KGHSH and CDR2 LQKENI. This CDR3 region has 14 residues. In DNA form, the CDR3 reads TGTGCCAGCTCACCGACAGCTCGTTCCTACGAGCAGTACTTC. This translates into CASSPTARSYEQYF. Supplemented by reference TRBV18 and TRBJ2-7, the full variable domain reads NAGVMQNPRHLVRRRGQEARLRCSPMKGHSHVYWYRQLPEEGLKFMVYLQKENIIDESGMPKERFSAEFPKEGPSILRIQQVVRGDSAAYFCASSPTARSYEQYFGPGTRLTVT.

This clone was seen once. The rearrangement links TRBV11-3 to TRBJ2-1, with TRBD2 matching 8 bases. CDR3 size: 14 residues. Germline CDR1 SGHNT, CDR2 YENEEA. V dropped 8 bases and J dropped 9; count of bases not matched to a gene: 12. CDR3 nucleotides: TGTGCCAGCGCGGGGGGTAGAGGGAGTAGTGAGCAGTTCTTC. This encodes CASAGGRGSSEQFF.